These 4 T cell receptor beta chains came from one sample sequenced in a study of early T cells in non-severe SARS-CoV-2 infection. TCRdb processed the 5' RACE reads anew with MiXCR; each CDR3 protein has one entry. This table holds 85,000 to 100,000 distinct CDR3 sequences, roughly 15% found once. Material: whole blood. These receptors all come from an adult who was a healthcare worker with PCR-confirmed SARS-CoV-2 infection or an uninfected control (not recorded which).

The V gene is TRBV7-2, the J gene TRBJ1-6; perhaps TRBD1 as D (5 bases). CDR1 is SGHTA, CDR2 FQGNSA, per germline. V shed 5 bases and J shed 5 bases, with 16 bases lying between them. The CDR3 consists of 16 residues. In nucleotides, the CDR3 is TGTGCCAGCAGCATAAGGGGCAGGGACGATAATTCACCCCTCCACTTT. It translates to CASSIRGRDDNSPLHF.

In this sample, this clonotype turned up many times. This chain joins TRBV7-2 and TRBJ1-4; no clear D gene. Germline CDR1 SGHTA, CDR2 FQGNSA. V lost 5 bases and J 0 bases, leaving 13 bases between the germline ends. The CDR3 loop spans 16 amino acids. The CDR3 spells CASSTTPYATNEKLFF. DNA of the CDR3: TGTGCCAGCAGCACCACTCCCTATGCAACTAATGAAAAACTGTTTTTT.

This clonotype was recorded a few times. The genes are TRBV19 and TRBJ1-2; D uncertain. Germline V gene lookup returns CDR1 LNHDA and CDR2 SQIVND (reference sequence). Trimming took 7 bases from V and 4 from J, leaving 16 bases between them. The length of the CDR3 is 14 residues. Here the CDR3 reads CASTLSGTIYGYTF. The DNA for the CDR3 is TGTGCCAGTACCCTCTCTGGAACCATCTATGGCTACACCTTC.

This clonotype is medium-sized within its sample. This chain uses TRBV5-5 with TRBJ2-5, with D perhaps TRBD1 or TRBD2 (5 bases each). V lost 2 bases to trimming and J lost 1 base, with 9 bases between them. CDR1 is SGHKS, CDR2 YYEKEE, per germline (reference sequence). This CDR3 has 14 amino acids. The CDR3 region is CASSLRGPQETQYF. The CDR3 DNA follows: TGTGCCAGCAGCTTACGGGGCCCCCAAGAGACCCAGTACTTC.